This TCR beta chain was documented in a study of post-analysis software for immune sequencing data. Regarding the study as a whole: In patients, roughly five TRBV segments were more frequent than in controls, with TRBV5-6, TRBV5-1 and TRBV20-1 among them.

A word on this clonotype: What it binds is not known.

The TCR beta cDNA libraries contained unique molecular identifiers. From the PCR reads, TCRdb called clonotypes with MiXCR, one entry per CDR3 protein. This sample has about 680,000 distinct CDR3 sequences, with over 45% found just once. The CDR3 loop spans 18 amino acids. Trimming cost V 2 bases and J 8 bases; bases outside gene matches: 16. Per germline, CDR1 MNHEY and CDR2 SVGAGI. The specimen was blood. The chain employs TRBV6-5 and TRBJ2-3; TRBD2 aligns across 10 bases. The receptor was isolated from a girl aged 2-10 years with multiple sclerosis. This CDR3 is CASSYGGGKRGGQATQYF. CDR3 nucleotide sequence: TGTGCCAGCAGTTACGGGGGAGGCAAGCGGGGGGGCCAAGCTACGCAGTATTTT.